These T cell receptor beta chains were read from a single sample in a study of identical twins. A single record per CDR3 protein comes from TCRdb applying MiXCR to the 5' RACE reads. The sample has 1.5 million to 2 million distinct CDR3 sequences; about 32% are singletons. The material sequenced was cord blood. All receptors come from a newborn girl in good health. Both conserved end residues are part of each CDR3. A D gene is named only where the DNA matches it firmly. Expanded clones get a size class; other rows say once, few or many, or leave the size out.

CDR3 DNA: TGCAGTGCTATCCCGGGACTAGCGGCGGACACAGATACGCAGTATTTT
CDR3 protein: CSAIPGLAADTDTQYF
J gene: TRBJ2-3
clone size: few
D gene: TRBD2
V gene: TRBV20-1

CDR3 DNA: TGTGCCAGCAGCTTAAGGGGACGGGACGTCGAAAAACTGTTTTTT
CDR3 protein: CASSLRGRDVEKLFF
J gene: TRBJ1-4
clone size: .
D gene: .
V gene: TRBV7-2

CDR3 DNA: TGCGCCAGCAGCCCTGGACTAGCGACCGAGCAGTACTTC
CDR3 protein: CASSPGLATEQYF
J gene: TRBJ2-7
clone size: .
D gene: TRBD2
V gene: TRBV5-1

CDR3 DNA: TGCGCCAGCAGCTTGACCGGCCGGGAGCGCACAGATACGCAGTATTTT
CDR3 protein: CASSLTGRERTDTQYF
J gene: TRBJ2-3
clone size: few
D gene: .
V gene: TRBV5-1

CDR3 DNA: TGTGCCAGCAGTTGGTACACCGGGACTAGCTATGAGCAGTTCTTC
CDR3 protein: CASSWYTGTSYEQFF
J gene: TRBJ2-1
clone size: .
D gene: TRBD2
V gene: TRBV27

CDR3 DNA: TGTGCCAGCAGTTTCCCACCGGGGACAGCAATAGCCAAAACCATTCAGTACTTC
CDR3 protein: CASSFPPGTAIAKTIQYF
J gene: TRBJ2-4
clone size: .
D gene: TRBD1
V gene: TRBV28

CDR3 DNA: TGTGCCAGCACGGGCACTTCTAGCAATCAGCCCCAGCATTTT
CDR3 protein: CASTGTSSNQPQHF
J gene: TRBJ1-5
clone size: few
D gene: .
V gene: TRBV7-2

CDR3 DNA: TGCAGTGCTAGAGATAGGCTTACACCCTCCTACGAGCAGTACTTC
CDR3 protein: CSARDRLTPSYEQYF
J gene: TRBJ2-7
clone size: few
D gene: .
V gene: TRBV20-1

CDR3 DNA: TGTGCCAGCTCAACAGGGGTGAAAGAGACCCAGTACTTC
CDR3 protein: CASSTGVKETQYF
J gene: TRBJ2-5
clone size: few
D gene: TRBD1
V gene: TRBV18

CDR3 DNA: TGCAGTGCCACAATACTAGCGCCACCTTACAATGAGCAGTTCTTC
CDR3 protein: CSATILAPPYNEQFF
J gene: TRBJ2-1
clone size: few
D gene: TRBD2
V gene: TRBV20-1